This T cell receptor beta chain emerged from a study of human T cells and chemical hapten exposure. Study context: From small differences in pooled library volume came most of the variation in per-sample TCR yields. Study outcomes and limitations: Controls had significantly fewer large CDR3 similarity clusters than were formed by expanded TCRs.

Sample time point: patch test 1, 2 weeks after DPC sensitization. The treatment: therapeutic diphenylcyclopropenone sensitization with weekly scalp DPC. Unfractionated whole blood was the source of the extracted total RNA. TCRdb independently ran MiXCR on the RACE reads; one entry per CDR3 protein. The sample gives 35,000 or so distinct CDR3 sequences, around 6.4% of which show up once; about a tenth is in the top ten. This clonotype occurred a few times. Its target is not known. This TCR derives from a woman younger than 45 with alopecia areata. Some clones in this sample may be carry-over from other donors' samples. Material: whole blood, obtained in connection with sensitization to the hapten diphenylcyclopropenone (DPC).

The CDR3 reads CSARGERTSTGELFF. The CDR3 DNA reads TGCAGTGCTAGAGGAGAAAGGACGAGCACCGGGGAGCTGTTTTTT. The rearrangement joins TRBV20-1 to TRBJ2-2; D remains ambiguous. CDR3 length: 15 residues. Germline V lookup: CDR1 DFQATT, CDR2 SNEGSKA (reference sequence). Between the trimmed V and J ends, which lost 1 base and 4 bases, there was a span of 13 bases.